This T cell receptor beta chain was sequenced for a study of T cell responses to AZD1222 COVID-19 vaccine. The CDR3 extends over 18 amino acids. Germline CDR1 and CDR2: LNHNV and YYDKDF (reference sequence). V dropped 8 bases and J dropped 7; count of bases not matched to a gene: 15. Study findings and constraints: Elevations in Spike-specific TCR breadth and depth followed administration of two AZD1222 doses. Baseline antibody screening turned up just six seropositive AZD1222 recipients. After the peak T cell response, and only then, were repertoires sampled.

Produced via immunoSEQ multiplex PCR; TCRdb's table is partial and in-frame only. The data hold some 100,000 clones, with more than 75% observed a single time. Details on this clone: Antigen: not known.

Pooled together were second doses at about 4 or about 12 weeks. The clonotype comes from an adult who received the AZD1222 COVID-19 vaccine. Here the sequenced sample was peripheral blood, taken 28 days after the second AZD1222 dose. This chain uses TRBV15 with TRBJ2-1; 15 bases fit TRBD2. The CDR3 DNA follows: TGTGCCACCTCTCGCAGGGGGGGACTAGCGGGAGGTCCGAATGAGCAGTTCTTC. It is translated as CATSRRGGLAGGPNEQFF.